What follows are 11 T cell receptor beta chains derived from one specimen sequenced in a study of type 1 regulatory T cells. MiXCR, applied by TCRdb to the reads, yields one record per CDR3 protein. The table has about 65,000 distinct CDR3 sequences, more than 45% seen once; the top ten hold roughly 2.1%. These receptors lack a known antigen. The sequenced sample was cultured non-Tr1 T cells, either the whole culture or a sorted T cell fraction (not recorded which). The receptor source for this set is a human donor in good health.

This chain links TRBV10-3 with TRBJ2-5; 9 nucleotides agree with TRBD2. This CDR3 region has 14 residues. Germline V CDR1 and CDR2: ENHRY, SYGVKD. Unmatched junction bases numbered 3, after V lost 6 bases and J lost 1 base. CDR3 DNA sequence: TGTGCCATCAGCGGCGGGGGGGCCCAAGAGACCCAGTACTTC. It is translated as CAISGGGAQETQYF.

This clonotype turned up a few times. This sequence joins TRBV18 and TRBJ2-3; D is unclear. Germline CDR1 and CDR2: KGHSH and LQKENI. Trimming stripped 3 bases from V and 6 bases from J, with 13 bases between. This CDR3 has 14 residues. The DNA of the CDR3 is TGTGCCAGCTCACCGAGCCACGGGTCGGATACGCAGTATTTT. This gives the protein CASSPSHGSDTQYF.

CDR3 in DNA: TGTGCCATCGGGAGGACTAGCGGGGGGGCTCGCACAGATACGCAGTATTTT. It yields the protein CAIGRTSGGARTDTQYF. This sequence joins TRBV10-3 and TRBJ2-3; TRBD2 matches at 15 bases. Per germline, CDR1 ENHRY and CDR2 SYGVKD. With 8 bases clipped from V and 1 base from J, the junction kept 7 bases outside the gene matches. The CDR3 runs 17 residues.

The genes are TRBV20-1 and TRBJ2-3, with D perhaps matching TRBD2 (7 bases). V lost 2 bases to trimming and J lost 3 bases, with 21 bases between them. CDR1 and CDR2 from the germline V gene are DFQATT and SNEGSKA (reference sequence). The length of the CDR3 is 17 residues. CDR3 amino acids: CSARRRGPTVVTDTQYF. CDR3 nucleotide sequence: TGCAGTGCTAGAAGGCGGGGGCCCACGGTTGTTACAGATACGCAGTATTTT.

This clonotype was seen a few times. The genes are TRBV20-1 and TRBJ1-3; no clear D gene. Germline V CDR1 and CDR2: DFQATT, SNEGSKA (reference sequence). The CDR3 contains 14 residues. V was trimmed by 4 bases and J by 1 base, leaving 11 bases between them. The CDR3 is CSAIAGRSGNTIYF. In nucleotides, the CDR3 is TGCAGTGCTATCGCGGGCCGGTCTGGAAACACCATATATTTT.

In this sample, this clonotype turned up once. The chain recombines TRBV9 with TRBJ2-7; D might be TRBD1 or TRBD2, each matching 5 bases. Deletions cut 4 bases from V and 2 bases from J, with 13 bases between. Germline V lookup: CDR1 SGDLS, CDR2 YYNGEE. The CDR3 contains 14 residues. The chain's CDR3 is CASSIRDGTYEQYF. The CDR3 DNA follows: TGTGCCAGCAGCATCCGGGACGGAACCTACGAGCAGTACTTC.

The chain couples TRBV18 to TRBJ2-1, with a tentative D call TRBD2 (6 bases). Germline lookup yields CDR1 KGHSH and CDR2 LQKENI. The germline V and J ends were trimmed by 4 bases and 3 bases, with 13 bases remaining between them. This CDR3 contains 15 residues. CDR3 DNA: TGTGCCAGCTCACGTCAGCGGGCGCTCTACAATGAGCAGTTCTTC. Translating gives CASSRQRALYNEQFF.

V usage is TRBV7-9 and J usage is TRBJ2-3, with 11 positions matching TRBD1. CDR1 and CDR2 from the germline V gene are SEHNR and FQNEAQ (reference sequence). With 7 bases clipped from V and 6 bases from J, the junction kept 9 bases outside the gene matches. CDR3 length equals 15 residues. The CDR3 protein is CASTLGQGAYDTQYF. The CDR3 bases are TGTGCCAGCACCCTAGGACAGGGGGCTTATGATACGCAGTATTTT.

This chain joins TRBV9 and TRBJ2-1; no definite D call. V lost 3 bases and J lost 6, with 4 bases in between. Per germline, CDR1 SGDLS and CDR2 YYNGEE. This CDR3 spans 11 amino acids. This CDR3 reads CASSAFNEQFF. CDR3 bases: TGTGCCAGCAGCGCGTTCAATGAGCAGTTCTTC.

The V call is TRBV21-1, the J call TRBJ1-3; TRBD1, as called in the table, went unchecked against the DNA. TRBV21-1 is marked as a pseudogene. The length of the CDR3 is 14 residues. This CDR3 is CASFRTGSGNTIYF. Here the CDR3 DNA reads TGTGCCAGTTTTCGGACAGGCTCTGGAAACACCATATATTTT.

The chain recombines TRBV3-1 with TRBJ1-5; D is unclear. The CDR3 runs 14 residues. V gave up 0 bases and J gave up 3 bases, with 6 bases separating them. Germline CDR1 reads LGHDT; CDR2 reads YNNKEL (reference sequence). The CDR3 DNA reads TGTGCCAGCAGCCAAGATAGGTTCAATCAGCCCCAGCATTTT. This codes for CASSQDRFNQPQHF.